This TCR beta chain was captured in a study of cytomegalovirus exposure and HLA in healthy donors. From germline, CDR1 is KGHSH and CDR2 LQKENI. With 5 bases removed from V and 0 bases from J, the gap between germline ends came to 8 bases. CDR3 length: 14 amino acids. Sequencing used immunoSEQ multiplex PCR; TCRdb keeps in-frame clones, though not all of them. The sample holds under 150,000 clones, more than 75% seen once. This clone was found a few times. Its antigen is undetermined. Study-level points and caveats: In vitro testing confirmed a few CMV-associated chains as specific for CMV antigens. Rare TCR sequences dominated, though some public TCRs recurred in many donors. Associated with cytomegalovirus, according to the listing, were around 170 TCR beta chains. Using the classifier, cytomegalovirus status was reportedly diagnosed with high specificity and sensitivity.

The sequenced material came from PBMCs. The chain has TRBV18 and TRBJ2-4, with D perhaps matching TRBD2 (5 bases). This TCR derives from a man between 18 and 29 years old in good health and CMV-seropositive. CDR3 residues: CASSAGLAKNIQYF. The DNA of the CDR3 is TGTGCCAGCTCAGCGGGCCTAGCCAAAAACATTCAGTACTTC.